This T cell receptor (beta chain) was documented in a study of early stage breast cancer tumors (dated by TCRdb to the late 2010s). About the investigation overall: Of the approximately 15 invasive breast tumors, approximately 11 were found to be estrogen receptor-positive, progesterone receptor-positive and HER2-negative. Of the approximately 12 ER+/PR+/HER2- tumors, eight were classified as invasive ductal carcinomas and four as invasive lobular carcinomas. On average, each sample got about 9.3-fold read coverage. A total of about 2.9 million templates, representing around 1.2 million unique clonotypes, were detected across all samples. What the study reported, not specific to this receptor: Compared with adjacent normal breast tissue, tumors had higher clonality and roughly 2.5-fold greater T cell density. Enriched TCRB sequences shared across patients were mostly commonly generated sequences, unlikely to play an important role in the tumor microenvironment. Chain pairing and functional markers such as CD4, CD8 and FOXP3 were missed by bulk genomic DNA sequencing of unsorted cells. Repertoires from blood resembled normal breast more closely than tumor, and using blood as a reference for each tissue separated tumor from normal in about 85% of the 16 patients. Because the cohort was small, a breakdown by tumor subtype could not be done.

The study profiled bulk TCR beta-chain repertoires in matched peripheral blood, tumor and adjacent normal breast tissue taken from around 15 patients with early-stage breast cancer. Before surgery, about 4.5-10 mL of whole blood was collected in EDTA tubes and processed within 2 hours. Ficoll-Paque centrifugation in SepMate-50 tubes was used to isolate peripheral blood mononuclear cells. PBMCs were cryopreserved in aliquots of roughly 2 to 4.5 million cells in approximately 90% FBS with approximately 10% DMSO and kept in liquid nitrogen. Genomic DNA was extracted with the Qiagen AllPrep DNA/RNA Mini kit. For this clone: There is no known antigen for this receptor. Base qualities are not provided; no much larger clone lies one nucleotide away.

The germline V gene encodes CDR1 PRHDT and CDR2 FYEKMQ (reference sequence). The CDR3, from cysteine to phenylalanine, totals 13 residues. Only the CDR3 region is kept as DNA, spanning 39 bases read in frame from base 1. V is shortened by 0 bases, J by 7 bases, and the region joining them spans 9 bases. Two independent genomic DNA replicates were amplified for each sample, with approximately 0.5 ug used for blood and around 1.5 ug for tumor or normal breast. Following the manufacturer's instructions, the ImmunoSeq Intro kit was used to carry out TCRB sequencing on genomic DNA. The multiplex PCR ran for 30 to 35 cycles using proprietary primers and spike-in control sequences for absolute quantification. Single-end 150-bp reads were used to sequence an 87-bp fragment covering the CDR3 and the flanking V and J genes. Seven samples, with two replicates for each sample, were multiplexed per lane of an Illumina MiSeq using version 3.0 chemistry. On the study's bioinformatics: Raw data were processed with the vendor's proprietary pipeline, and both replicates were merged into a single result per sample. Productive rearrangements sharing the V-gene family, CDR3 amino acid sequence and J-gene segment were defined as clonotypes. To compute clonality, the normalized Shannon entropy (Pielou evenness) of TCRB abundances was subtracted from 1. To estimate T cell density, the total number of templates was divided by the number of input cells, which was inferred from the amount of DNA input. Total repertoire diversity and clonality were estimated with Recon using default parameters. A clonotype was considered tumor-enriched if its abundance in tumor exceeded 0.1% and was at least 32-fold higher than its abundance in normal breast. Entries here come from immuneACCESS through TCRdb and include only in-frame sequences with V and J called. Some clones fail to appear in such tables; in the studies checked, an unresolved V gene covers under half of the shortfall, and the cause of the remainder is unknown. The V and J calls and clone size are taken from that table; D and trimming were inferred from the DNA. Recorded for this sample are approximately 50,000 clones; over 65% of them occurred a single time. The ten most abundant clones make up 3.4% of the sample.

The V gene is TRBV13 and the J gene is TRBJ1-1; confidence is insufficient to name the D gene. Sequenced input: blood. The sequence was obtained from a person aged 30-39 years with breast cancer. Here the CDR3 is given as CASSLGRVGEAFF. The sequenced DNA: TGTGCCAGCAGCTTAGGGAGGGTAGGTGAAGCTTTCTTT.